The rows below give T cell receptor beta chains drawn from one sample of a study of CD8+CD57+ T cells in acquired aplastic anemia. MiXCR, run by TCRdb on the reads, gives a single entry per CDR3 protein. The data contain 150,000 to 200,000 distinct CDR3 sequences, roughly three fifths of them singletons. Specimen: sorted CD4+, CD8+, or CD8+CD57+ T cells (not recorded which) from PBMCs. The source is a human donor with aplastic anemia. CDR3s include the opening cysteine and the closing phenylalanine or tryptophan. The order of the fields is CDR3 protein, CDR3 DNA, clone size, J gene, V gene, D gene. A D gene is named only where the DNA matches it firmly. Rows may omit the clone size; those that give it use once, few, many or a size class.

CDR3: CASGQGGTEAFF; DNA: TGTGCCAGTGGACAGGGTGGCACTGAAGCTTTCTTT; size: -; J: TRBJ1-1; V: TRBV2; D: TRBD1
CDR3: CSARDMDSTGELFF; DNA: TGCAGTGCTAGAGATATGGACAGCACCGGGGAGCTGTTTTTT; size: -; J: TRBJ2-2; V: TRBV20-1; D: -
CDR3: CASSFRVYNSPLHF; DNA: TGTGCCAGCAGCTTCAGGGTTTATAATTCACCCCTCCACTTT; size: many; J: TRBJ1-6; V: TRBV5-6; D: -
CDR3: CASSGAAATDTQYF; DNA: TGTGCCAGCAGTGGGGCGGCAGCCACAGATACGCAGTATTTT; size: -; J: TRBJ2-3; V: TRBV2; D: -
CDR3: CASSLLSNYNEQFF; DNA: TGTGCCAGCAGCTTGTTATCAAACTACAATGAGCAGTTCTTC; size: -; J: TRBJ2-1; V: TRBV7-2; D: -
CDR3: CASSLSGEIETQYF; DNA: TGTGCCAGCAGCTTATCCGGGGAGATAGAGACCCAGTACTTC; size: -; J: TRBJ2-5; V: TRBV7-6; D: -
CDR3: CASSDRTSSPPDTQYF; DNA: TGCGCCAGCAGTGACCGGACTAGCTCCCCCCCAGATACGCAGTATTTT; size: -; J: TRBJ2-3; V: TRBV10-2; D: TRBD2
CDR3: CASSRWGRGPDTQYF; DNA: TGTGCCAGTAGTCGCTGGGGCCGAGGGCCAGATACGCAGTATTTT; size: -; J: TRBJ2-3; V: TRBV19; D: -
CDR3: CASGPGSWASRLFF; DNA: TGTGCCAGTGGACCGGGGAGTTGGGCCTCGAGACTGTTTTTT; size: once; J: TRBJ1-4; V: TRBV19; D: -
CDR3: CASSPHLQGTIPYGYTF; DNA: TGTGCCAGCAGTCCACACCTGCAAGGGACGATCCCCTATGGCTACACCTTC; size: -; J: TRBJ1-2; V: TRBV27; D: -
CDR3: CASSLGSGFQETQYF; DNA: TGCGCCAGCAGCTTGGGCTCGGGTTTCCAAGAGACCCAGTACTTC; size: -; J: TRBJ2-5; V: TRBV5-1; D: -
CDR3: CASSPGLAGGYEQFF; DNA: TGTGCCAGCAGTCCGGGACTAGCGGGGGGTTATGAGCAGTTCTTC; size: once; J: TRBJ2-1; V: TRBV2; D: TRBD2
CDR3: CASRKNYGYTF; DNA: TGCGCCAGCAGGAAGAACTATGGCTACACCTTC; size: -; J: TRBJ1-2; V: TRBV10-2; D: -
CDR3: CASSFGGLAGGPYEQYF; DNA: TGTGCCAGCAGCTTTGGGGGACTAGCGGGAGGGCCTTACGAGCAGTACTTC; size: -; J: TRBJ2-7; V: TRBV7-8; D: TRBD2
CDR3: CASSMERVSGNTIYF; DNA: TGTGCCAGTAGTATGGAAAGGGTCTCTGGAAACACCATATATTTT; size: few; J: TRBJ1-3; V: TRBV19; D: -
CDR3: CASSAGTRASMDSPLHF; DNA: TGTGCCAGCAGCGCCGGGACACGGGCGTCGATGGATTCACCCCTCCACTTT; size: -; J: TRBJ1-6; V: TRBV2; D: -
CDR3: CATSRIAGLGDNEQFF; DNA: TGTGCCACCAGCAGGATAGCGGGACTGGGCGACAATGAGCAGTTCTTC; size: -; J: TRBJ2-1; V: TRBV15; D: TRBD2
CDR3: CSARDGRAAYNEQFF; DNA: TGCAGTGCTAGAGATGGGAGGGCAGCTTACAATGAGCAGTTCTTC; size: -; J: TRBJ2-1; V: TRBV20-1; D: TRBD2
CDR3: CASSIGSSEQYF; DNA: TGTGCCAGTAGTATTGGGTCGAGCGAGCAGTACTTC; size: many; J: TRBJ2-7; V: TRBV19; D: -
CDR3: CASKTGVDNSPLHF; DNA: TGTGCCAGCAAGACAGGGGTCGATAATTCACCCCTCCACTTT; size: -; J: TRBJ1-6; V: TRBV2; D: TRBD1
CDR3: CASSAGTVTQYF; DNA: TGTGCCAGCAGTGCCGGGACAGTTACGCAGTATTTT; size: -; J: TRBJ2-3; V: TRBV12-3/TRBV12-4; D: TRBD1
CDR3: CASSQDSPGTEAFF; DNA: TGTGCCAGTAGCCAGGACAGCCCGGGCACTGAAGCTTTCTTT; size: large; J: TRBJ1-1; V: TRBV19; D: -
CDR3: CASSPSNGSPLHF; DNA: TGTGCCAGCAGCCCCTCCAATGGGTCACCCCTCCACTTT; size: -; J: TRBJ1-6; V: TRBV12-3/TRBV12-4; D: -
CDR3: CASSLVPGGSTDTQYF; DNA: TGTGCCAGCAGCTTAGTACCGGGGGGTAGCACAGATACGCAGTATTTT; size: -; J: TRBJ2-3; V: TRBV7-2; D: TRBD2
CDR3: CASSPYARQGLAWVYEQYF; DNA: TGTGCCAGCAGCCCTTACGCGAGACAGGGACTAGCTTGGGTCTACGAGCAGTACTTC; size: -; J: TRBJ2-7; V: TRBV5-8; D: TRBD2
CDR3: CASSFALVTGGNQPQHF; DNA: TGTGCCAGCAGCTTCGCATTGGTCACAGGGGGCAATCAGCCCCAGCACTTT; size: -; J: TRBJ1-5; V: TRBV7-2; D: TRBD1